This T cell receptor (beta chain) is drawn from a study of cytomegalovirus exposure and HLA in healthy donors. Study-level points and caveats: Most sequenced TCRs were rare (though some public TCRs occurred in many donors). It was 150 to 200 TCR beta chains that were listed as cytomegalovirus-associated.

On this clone itself: What it binds is not known.

Clones were read by immunoSEQ multiplex PCR, and TCRdb kept only the in-frame ones, dropping some. The sample includes approximately 150,000 clones, roughly 87% of them seen just once. V gave up 5 bases and J gave up 8 bases, with 19 bases separating them. Germline V gene data show CDR1 as SGHAT and CDR2 as FQNNGV. The CDR3 is made up of 15 amino acids. The source of this sequence is a man aged 18-30 years in good health and CMV-seropositive. The sequenced sample was PBMCs. This rearrangement joins TRBV11-2 to TRBJ2-1, with a weak D call TRBD2 (6 bases). CDR3 coding DNA: TGTGCCAGCAGCCCCCGGGACTCTCGACGGGATGAGCAGTTCTTC. It specifies CASSPRDSRRDEQFF.